This T cell receptor (beta chain) is from a study of cytomegalovirus exposure and HLA in healthy donors. General observations from the study: Apparent HLA restriction characterized most CMV-associated TCR beta chains in a later analysis. The study carried out a later analysis of TCR beta sequences. It associated 15,000 to 20,000 of them with specific HLA alleles at a false discovery rate of 0.05. The authors listed 150 or so TCR beta chains as cytomegalovirus-associated.

Per the germline V gene, CDR1 is MNHGY and CDR2 is SAAAGT. Trimming took 7 bases from V and 0 from J; bases not matched to a gene: 17. CDR3 size: 19 residues. As for this clone: The antigen remains unidentified.

60 Vbeta and 13 Jbeta primers were used in PCR. Assay: immunoSEQ multiplex PCR; the TCRdb copy retains only in-frame clones and omits some. The data show about 230,000 clones, with approximately 84% seen just once and more than 0.45% held by the top ten. The material sequenced was PBMCs. The receptor was isolated from a woman aged 35 to 49 in good health and CMV-seronegative. This chain connects TRBV6-8 to TRBJ1-4; TRBD1 matches at 7 bases. Here the CDR3 reads CASTRQGDVIRPTNEKLFF. The CDR3 coding sequence is TGTGCCAGCACCCGCCAGGGGGATGTTATACGTCCAACTAATGAAAAACTGTTTTTT.